The 30 T cell receptor beta chains below all came from one sample that was sequenced in a study of blood T cell repertoires in COVID-19. This table comes from immunoSEQ multiplex PCR, and its TCRdb copy is limited to in-frame clones, with some not included. This table has approximately 140,000 clones, roughly 84% appearing once. The sample comprised peripheral blood. Receptors originate from a man in his thirties or forties with COVID-19, enrolled during active disease.

This chain links TRBV5-1 with TRBJ1-1, with D possibly matching TRBD1 (5 bases). Germline V CDR1 and CDR2: SGHRS, YFSETQ. The ends were cut back, 2 bases at V and 0 bases at J, with 8 bases in the middle. This CDR3 is 14 amino acids long. The CDR3 is CASSLGELNTEAFF. The CDR3 nucleotides read TGCGCCAGCAGCTTAGGGGAACTGAACACTGAAGCTTTCTTT.

In regard to this clone: At one end, the junction sequence differs from germline, possibly due to a read error. V and J are TRBV7-7 and TRBJ2-1; TRBD2 aligns across 12 bases. This CDR3 region has 15 residues. Per germline, CDR1 SSHAT and CDR2 FNYEAQ (reference sequence). The CDR3 loop is CASSLELAGGVEQFF. The CDR3 DNA reads TGTGCTAGCAGCTTAGAGCTAGCGGGAGGGGTTGAGCAGTTCTTC.

The V gene is TRBV9, the J gene TRBJ1-1, with D possibly matching TRBD1 (6 bases). Trimming stripped 0 bases from V and 6 bases from J, with 9 bases between. CDR1 and CDR2 from the germline V gene are SGDLS and YYNGEE. This CDR3 spans 13 amino acids. The CDR3 DNA follows: TGTGCCAGCAGCGTAGATACAGGGCCTGAAGCTTTCTTT. It codes for CASSVDTGPEAFF.

The chain employs TRBV3-1 (or the pseudogene TRBV3-2) and TRBJ1-6; D is unclear. The CDR3 runs 13 residues. CDR1 LGHDT and CDR2 YNNKEL come from the germline V gene (reference sequence). The V and J ends lost 3 bases and 6 bases respectively, with 6 bases between them. Here the CDR3 DNA reads TGTGCCAGCAGCCAGGGGAGTAATTCACCCCTCCACTTT. It specifies CASSQGSNSPLHF.

V gene TRBV11-2 combines with J gene TRBJ2-5, with D possibly being TRBD2 (7 bases). The CDR3 runs 15 residues. The V gene lost 5 bases and the J gene lost 4 bases, with 17 bases spanning the gap. Germline CDR1 and CDR2: SGHAT and FQNNGV. CDR3 sequence: CASSPQRGGGETQYF. The CDR3 coding sequence is TGTGCCAGCAGCCCCCAAAGGGGGGGTGGAGAGACCCAGTACTTC.

The rearrangement uses TRBV10-1 and TRBJ1-2, with D possibly TRBD1 on 5 matching bases. The CDR3 is 13 residues long. Germline CDR1 reads WNHNN; CDR2 reads SYGVQD (reference sequence). V was shortened by 0 bases and J by 8 bases, with 10 bases between the two germline ends. In DNA, the CDR3 is TGCGCCAGCAGTGAGTCACACCAGGGAGGCTACACCTTC. This codes for CASSESHQGGYTF.

This CDR3 reads CASMRNTIYF. DNA for the CDR3: TGTGCCAGCATGAGGAACACCATATATTTT. This sequence joins TRBV6-6 and TRBJ1-3; D is unresolved. CDR1 and CDR2 (germline): MNHNY, SVGAGI (reference sequence). V was pared by 7 bases and J by 7 bases, with 5 bases between. The CDR3 contains 10 residues.

The sample holds a few counts of this clone. The rearrangement links TRBV11-2 to TRBJ1-1, with TRBD1 matching 7 bases. Germline-derived CDR1 and CDR2 are SGHAT and FQNNGV. J was trimmed by 1 base and V by 5 bases; bases with no gene match: 4. The CDR3 sequence is 14 residues long. The CDR3 DNA is TGTGCCAGCAGCAGAGACAGGGCGAACACTGAAGCTTTCTTT. Its translation: CASSRDRANTEAFF.

The chain uses TRBV11-2 and TRBJ1-5, with a weak D call TRBD1 (6 bases). CDR1 and CDR2 (germline): SGHAT, FQNNGV. Deletions cut 4 bases from V and 15 bases from J, with 25 bases between. This CDR3 region has 15 residues. Here the CDR3 reads CASSSPGVHSQRLHF. As DNA, the CDR3 is TGTGCCAGCAGCTCCCCAGGGGTCCACTCGCAGCGCCTGCATTTT.

The sample holds a few counts of this clone. The CDR3 DNA sequence: TGTGCCAGCAGAGGACCTGCCGGGGGCTATGGCTACACCTTC. Protein product: CASRGPAGGYGYTF. The genes are TRBV6-5 and TRBJ1-2; the D gene is possibly TRBD1 (5 bases). Trimming removed 6 bases at V and 4 bases at J, with 15 bases between. CDR1 is MNHEY, CDR2 SVGAGI, per germline. This CDR3 has 14 residues.

This sequence joins TRBV27 and TRBJ1-5; 7 bases fit TRBD1. This CDR3 contains 13 residues. The germline CDR1 and CDR2 sequences are MNHEY and SMNVEV (reference sequence). V shed 7 bases and J 6 bases; nucleotides not matched to a gene: 6. The CDR3 DNA sequence: TGTGCCAGCAAAGGTAACAGGGGTCAGCCCCAGCATTTT. Translated, it gives CASKGNRGQPQHF.

The chain joins TRBV27 to TRBJ2-4; D gene uncertain. The germline CDR1 and CDR2 sequences are MNHEY and SMNVEV (reference sequence). This CDR3 comprises 15 residues. The V gene lost 3 bases and the J gene lost 0 bases, with 9 bases spanning the gap. CDR3 protein: CASSFTRIAKNIQYF. In DNA form, the CDR3 reads TGTGCCAGCAGTTTCACCAGAATAGCCAAAAACATTCAGTACTTC.

This clone was detected only once. The V and J genes are TRBV7-3 and TRBJ2-5; TRBD2 might be the D (5 bases). The CDR3 is made up of 13 amino acids. Germline V gene sequence: CDR1 SGHTA, CDR2 FQGTGA. Trimming removed 5 bases from V and 2 bases from J, with 9 bases in between. CDR3 bases: TGTGCCAGCAGCCCGGACTTACAAGAGACCCAGTACTTC. Its protein product is CASSPDLQETQYF. Together with reference TRBV7-3 and TRBJ2-5, the CDR3 gives the full variable domain: GAGVSQTPSNKVTEKGKYVELRCDPISGHTALYWYRQSLGQGPEFLIYFQGTGAADDSGLPNDRFFAVRPEGSVSTLKIQRTERGDSAVYLCASSPDLQETQYFGPGTRLLVL.

V gene TRBV19 combines with J gene TRBJ1-1, with D possibly being TRBD1 (5 bases). The CDR3 extends over 14 amino acids. V lost 3 bases, J lost 4 bases, and 12 bases lay in between. The germline V gene encodes CDR1 LNHDA and CDR2 SQIVND (reference sequence). The CDR3 DNA reads as TGTGCCAGTAGTATCGGAGGGGTCGGCACTGAAGCTTTCTTT. It encodes CASSIGGVGTEAFF.

V and J are TRBV19 and TRBJ1-5, with 11 bases that match TRBD1. With V trimmed by 6 bases and J by 5 bases, 9 bases remained unmatched. The CDR3 has 16 residues. Germline loops: CDR1 LNHDA, CDR2 SQIVND (reference sequence). Here the CDR3 reads CASRNFRDRGYQPQHF. The CDR3 coding sequence is TGTGCCAGTAGGAACTTCCGGGACAGGGGGTATCAGCCCCAGCATTTT.

The chain couples TRBV7-9 to TRBJ2-1, with TRBD2 matching over 9 bases. The trim removed 0 bases at V and 6 bases at J, leaving 3 bases unmatched. Germline CDR1 is SEHNR and CDR2 is FQNEAQ (reference sequence). The CDR3 has 15 residues. CDR3 DNA sequence: TGTGCCAGCAGCTTAGCGAGCGGGAGGTTCAATGAGCAGTTCTTC. Protein product: CASSLASGRFNEQFF.

The chain couples TRBV29-1 to TRBJ2-1; 7 nucleotides align to TRBD2. Germline V gene lookup returns CDR1 SQVTM and CDR2 ANQGSEA. Trimming took 7 bases from V and 2 from J; bases not matched to a gene: 14. The CDR3 extends over 16 amino acids. CDR3 sequence reads: CSAVGTTPVAYNEQFF. CDR3 DNA: TGCAGCGCCGTCGGGACTACCCCGGTGGCCTACAATGAGCAGTTCTTC.

The CDR3 loop is CASSGEDNEQFF. CDR3 nucleotides: TGTGCCAGCAGCGGAGAGGACAATGAGCAGTTCTTC. The V gene is TRBV2, the J gene TRBJ2-1; no firm D call. CDR3 size: 12 residues. Germline lookup yields CDR1 SNHLY and CDR2 FYNNEI. Trimming shortened V by 6 bases and J by 5 bases, and 8 bases separated the two germline ends.

V is TRBV6-2 or TRBV6-3 and J is TRBJ2-3, with D possibly being TRBD1 (6 bases). The V gene lost 5 bases and the J gene lost 6 bases, with 9 bases spanning the gap. In germline, CDR1 is MNHEY, CDR2 SVGEGT. This CDR3 is 12 amino acids long. The CDR3 region has the DNA TGTGCCAGCAGTCGACAGGAGGATACGCAGTATTTT. Translation gives CASSRQEDTQYF.

This clone was detected once. The chain joins TRBV29-1 to TRBJ2-5; weak D call: TRBD2 (7 bases). Germline V CDR1 and CDR2: SQVTM, ANQGSEA. Deletions cut 7 bases from V and 2 bases from J, with 17 bases between. The CDR3 consists of 14 residues. The CDR3 sequence is CSALGGDLQETQYF. The DNA for the CDR3 is TGCAGCGCTTTAGGGGGGGATCTACAAGAGACCCAGTACTTC.

The V gene is TRBV12-3 or TRBV12-4, the J gene TRBJ2-3; D is uncertain. With 4 bases removed from V and 2 bases from J, the gap between germline ends came to 4 bases. This CDR3 has 12 residues. CDR3 sequence (DNA): TGTGCCAGCAGTTATTACACAGATACGCAGTATTTT. This gives the protein CASSYYTDTQYF.

The chain couples TRBV2 to TRBJ2-3, with 14 bases identical to TRBD2. Trimming at V came to 6 bases and at J to 3 bases, leaving 2 bases not matched to a gene. The CDR3 is 15 residues long. The germline V gene has CDR1 SNHLY and CDR2 FYNNEI. The CDR3 DNA reads TGTGCCAGCAGCGGGACTAGCGGGAGTACAGATACGCAGTATTTT. Its translation is CASSGTSGSTDTQYF.

The V and J genes are TRBV13 and TRBJ2-5; D possibly corresponds to TRBD2 (5 bases). Germline V gene lookup returns CDR1 PRHDT and CDR2 FYEKMQ (reference sequence). Trimming took 3 bases from V and 3 from J, leaving 8 bases between them. The CDR3 length is 13 residues. The CDR3 nucleotides read TGTGCCAGCAGCTTCGGAGGAGAAGAGACCCAGTACTTC. Protein: CASSFGGEETQYF.

This clone is a singleton in its sample. Here the CDR3 DNA reads TGTGCCAGCAGCTTGGCAGGGGGCTCGAACCACTATGGCTACACCTTC. As protein: CASSLAGGSNHYGYTF. The chain couples TRBV7-9 to TRBJ1-2, with 8 nucleotides matching TRBD1. The germline V gene has CDR1 SEHNR and CDR2 FQNEAQ (reference sequence). V shed 3 bases and J 3 bases; nucleotides not matched to a gene: 9. The CDR3 loop spans 16 amino acids.

This clone was seen once. The chain couples TRBV28 to TRBJ1-6, with TRBD1 matching 9 bases. J was trimmed by 14 bases and V by 10 bases; bases with no gene match: 15. Germline V CDR1 and CDR2: MDHEN, SYDVKM. The CDR3 contains 14 residues. CDR3 sequence reads: CATHGDRVLRALHF. DNA for the CDR3: TGTGCCACGCACGGGGACAGGGTCCTCAGAGCCCTCCACTTT. Looking up the rest from reference TRBV28 and TRBJ1-6 gives the full variable domain: DVKVTQSSRYLVKRTGEKVFLECVQDMDHENMFWYRQDPGLGLRLIYFSYDVKMKEKGDIPEGYSVSREKKERFSLILESASTNQTSMYLCATHGDRVLRALHFGNGTRLTVT.

The chain employs TRBV29-1 and TRBJ1-3; the D gene is possibly TRBD1 (5 bases). V dropped 7 bases and J dropped 13 bases, with 20 bases sitting between them. CDR1 and CDR2 from the germline V gene are SQVTM and ANQGSEA. The CDR3 length is 12 residues. DNA of the CDR3: TGCAGCGCCCAGACAGACCCTAGAGAAATATATTTT. This sequence encodes CSAQTDPREIYF.

The chain is built from TRBV7-9 and TRBJ1-4; no definite D call. CDR1 and CDR2 from the germline V gene are SEHNR and FQNEAQ (reference sequence). This CDR3 spans 17 amino acids. Trimming pared 3 bases from V and 5 bases from J, leaving 19 bases between. This chain's CDR3 is CASSLYRGSRPNEKLFF. CDR3 DNA sequence: TGTGCCAGCAGCTTGTATCGGGGATCCCGCCCCAATGAAAAACTGTTTTTT.

As for this clone: No conserved phenylalanine or tryptophan is present at the end of the CDR3, so a read error is the likely explanation. The limits of the CDR3 on the DNA are not certain, so only TCRdb's listed CDR3 is given. This CDR3 reads CASSKLGRD. J is TRBJ1-2 and V is TRBV21-1; the table's D call, TRBD1, has no DNA check behind it. TRBV21-1 is assigned pseudogene status. From its first to its last residue, the CDR3 has 9 amino acids.

The rearrangement joins TRBV28 to TRBJ1-5; TRBD1 might be the D (5 bases). Germline CDR1 reads MDHEN; CDR2 reads SYDVKM. CDR3 length equals 15 residues. Trimming took 7 bases from V and 0 from J, leaving 13 bases between them. This CDR3 is CASNGQGNSNQPQHF. In DNA form, the CDR3 reads TGTGCCAGCAACGGCCAGGGTAATAGCAATCAGCCCCAGCATTTT.

This clone occurred once. This chain uses TRBV24-1 with TRBJ2-2; TRBD1 agrees at 9 bases. The germline CDR1 and CDR2 sequences are KGHDR and SFDVKD. Trimming at V came to 5 bases and at J to 5 bases, leaving 2 bases not matched to a gene. The CDR3 is 14 residues long. The CDR3 sequence: CATSAGTGTGELFF. The CDR3 DNA follows: TGTGCCACCAGTGCCGGGACAGGGACCGGGGAGCTGTTTTTT.